The table lists the clone carrying this TCR beta chain with a few counts. The data originate from a study of response to subunit inactivated influenza vaccine. The CDR3 has 12 residues. V was shortened by 2 bases and J by 5 bases, with 6 bases between the two germline ends. TCRdb independently ran MiXCR on the RT-PCR reads; one entry per CDR3 protein. The sample records 650,000 to 800,000 distinct CDR3 sequences, about 15% being singletons. This sequence was found in a man aged 45 to 65 who received an inactivated influenza vaccine. The sequencing here drew on PBMCs from blood, taken around 15 days before vaccination. The gene calls are TRBV12-3 or TRBV12-4 and TRBJ2-5; D gene uncertain. The CDR3 region has the DNA TGTGCCAGCAGTTTAAACGTCGAGACCCAGTACTTC. The encoded protein is CASSLNVETQYF.